The 10 T cell receptor beta chains below come from one sample, sequenced in a study of blood T cell repertoires in COVID-19. Sequencing was performed with immunoSEQ multiplex PCR; in TCRdb, only in-frame clones are kept and a portion is missing. This sample has a few hundred thousand clones; about 89% occur once, and the top ten carry 1.2%. Sequenced material: PBMCs or T cells enriched from blood (not recorded which). Every receptor here comes from a human donor in a cohort exposed to, infected with or recovered from COVID-19 (not recorded which). The donor label of this sample is uncertain.

The chain combines TRBV18 with TRBJ1-2; the D is unclear. Germline CDR1 reads KGHSH; CDR2 reads LQKENI. V was clipped by 1 base and J by 8 bases, with 11 bases between them. The CDR3 length is 13 residues. In nucleotides, the CDR3 is TGTGCCAGCTCACCACGAGGCCTCCAGGGCTACACCTTC. This sequence encodes CASSPRGLQGYTF.

This clone showed up just once. The chain uses TRBV9 and TRBJ1-3; 10 bases are shared with TRBD1. With V trimmed by 4 bases and J by 0 bases, 7 bases remained unmatched. Germline lookup yields CDR1 SGDLS and CDR2 YYNGEE. The CDR3 contains 17 residues. The CDR3 sequence: CASSLRTGGYSGNTIYF. Here the CDR3 DNA reads TGTGCCAGCAGCCTCAGGACAGGGGGTTACTCTGGAAACACCATATATTTT.

The chain has TRBV6-4 and TRBJ1-2; possibly TRBD1 for D (6 bases). Germline V gene lookup returns CDR1 MRHNA and CDR2 SNTAGT. Trimming took 2 bases from V and 6 from J, leaving 10 bases between them. CDR3 length equals 13 residues. The CDR3 is CASSDNGGHGYTF. In nucleotides, the CDR3 is TGTGCCAGCAGTGACAACGGGGGGCATGGCTACACCTTC.

The V gene is TRBV12-5, the J gene TRBJ1-2, with D hard to call. Germline CDR1 is LGHNT and CDR2 is FRNRAP. The CDR3 loop spans 16 amino acids. V was shortened by 0 bases and J by 4 bases, with 15 bases between the two germline ends. This CDR3 is CASGLVLSTAPYGYTF. The CDR3 nucleotides are TGTGCTAGTGGTTTGGTACTAAGTACCGCTCCCTATGGCTACACCTTC. The full variable domain, with the rest looked up from reference TRBV12-5 and TRBJ1-2, is DARVTQTPRHKVTEMGQEVTMRCQPILGHNTVFWYRQTMMQGLELLAYFRNRAPLDDSGMPKDRFSAEMPDATLATLKIQPSEPRDSAVYFCASGLVLSTAPYGYTFGSGTRLTVV.

The chain uses TRBV6-5 and TRBJ2-1; TRBD1 matches at 7 bases. After removal of 4 bases from V and 9 bases from J, the junction contained 3 bases not matched to a gene. CDR3 length: 12 amino acids. Per germline, CDR1 MNHEY and CDR2 SVGAGI. The CDR3 DNA reads TGTGCCAGCAGTTCTAACAGGGGTGAGCAGTTCTTC. It is translated as CASSSNRGEQFF.

V and J are TRBV2 and TRBJ1-5; 7 bases map to TRBD1. V lost 4 bases to trimming and J lost 7 bases; unmatched junction nucleotides: 7. The CDR3 covers 14 residues. Germline V gene data show CDR1 as SNHLY and CDR2 as FYNNEI. CDR3 coding DNA: TGTGCCAGCAGTGTGGAAAGGGGGCGGCAGCCCCAGCATTTT. It specifies CASSVERGRQPQHF. Combining the CDR3 with reference TRBV2 and TRBJ1-5 gives the whole variable domain EPEVTQTPSHQVTQMGQEVILRCVPISNHLYFYWYRQILGQKVEFLVSFYNNEISEKSEIFDDQFSVERPDGSNFTLKIRSTKLEDSAMYFCASSVERGRQPQHFGDGTRLSIL.

The genes are TRBV19 and TRBJ2-3; no clear D. The CDR3 length is 10 residues. Germline V gene sequence: CDR1 LNHDA, CDR2 SQIVND (reference sequence). Trimming cost V 8 bases and J 5 bases, with 5 bases left between them. The CDR3 loop reads CASGLDTQYF. For the CDR3, the DNA is TGTGCCAGTGGCCTAGATACGCAGTATTTT.

The genes are TRBV29-1 and TRBJ1-1, with 7 bases aligning to TRBD1. V lost 7 bases and J lost 6; bases outside the gene matches: 17. CDR3 length equals 15 residues. Germline assignment: CDR1 SQVTM and CDR2 ANQGSEA. The CDR3 DNA is TGCAGCGCAAGAGCGGCAGGGGGTATTAAGGCTGAAGCTTTCTTT. Translation: CSARAAGGIKAEAFF. Drawing the rest from reference TRBV29-1 and TRBJ1-1, the complete variable domain is SAVISQKPSRDICQRGTSLTIQCQVDSQVTMMFWYRQQPGQSLTLIATANQGSEATYESGFVIDKFPISRPNLTFSTLTVSNMSPEDSSIYLCSARAAGGIKAEAFFGQGTRLTVV.

The CDR3 nucleotides are TGTGCCAGTAGTATAGTGGCGGGGGGGGTCTCCTACAATGAGCAGTTCTTC. Encoded protein: CASSIVAGGVSYNEQFF. The chain uses TRBV19 and TRBJ2-1; 9 nucleotides align to TRBD2. Germline V gene sequence: CDR1 LNHDA, CDR2 SQIVND (reference sequence). CDR3 length: 17 amino acids. Germline trimming cut 1 base from V and 0 bases from J; bases unmatched to any gene: 4.

The chain links TRBV7-9 to TRBJ2-3; 9 bases match TRBD1. The CDR3 contains 17 residues. With 5 bases clipped from V and 3 bases from J, the junction kept 12 bases outside the gene matches. Germline loops: CDR1 SEHNR, CDR2 FQNEAQ (reference sequence). The DNA for the CDR3 is TGTGCCAGCAGCGTTTCTGACGGACAGGGGAGGACAGATACGCAGTATTTT. Translated, it gives CASSVSDGQGRTDTQYF.